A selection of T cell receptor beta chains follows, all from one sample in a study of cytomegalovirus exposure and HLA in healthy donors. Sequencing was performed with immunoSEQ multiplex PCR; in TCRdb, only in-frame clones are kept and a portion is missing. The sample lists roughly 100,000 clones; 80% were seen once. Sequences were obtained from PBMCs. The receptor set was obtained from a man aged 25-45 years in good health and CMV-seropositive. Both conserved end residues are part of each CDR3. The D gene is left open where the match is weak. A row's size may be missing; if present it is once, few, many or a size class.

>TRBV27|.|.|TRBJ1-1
CASRLTRNTEAFF
TGTGCCAGCAGGCTGACACGGAACACTGAAGCTTTCTTT
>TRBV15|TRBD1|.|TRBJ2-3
CATSRDFGQGWDTQYF
TGTGCCACCAGCAGAGATTTTGGACAGGGATGGGATACGCAGTATTTT
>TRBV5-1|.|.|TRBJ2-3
CASSLVAGPDTQYF
TGCGCCAGCAGCTTGGTTGCGGGGCCAGATACGCAGTATTTT
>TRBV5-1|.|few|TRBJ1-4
CASTLSRGNNEKLFF
TGCGCCAGCACCCTCAGCCGGGGGAATAATGAAAAACTGTTTTTT
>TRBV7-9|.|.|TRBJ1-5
CASSLQGSNQPQHF
TGTGCCAGCAGCTTACAGGGTAGCAATCAGCCCCAGCATTTT
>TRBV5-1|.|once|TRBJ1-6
CASSRDAGYNSPLHF
TGCGCCAGCAGCCGAGACGCGGGGTATAATTCACCCCTCCACTTT
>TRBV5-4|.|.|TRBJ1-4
CASSLQGGEKLFF
TGTGCCAGCAGCTTACAGGGCGGTGAAAAACTGTTTTTT
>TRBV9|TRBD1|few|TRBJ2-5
CASSPYGTDQETQYF
TGTGCCAGCAGCCCCTACGGGACAGATCAAGAGACCCAGTACTTC
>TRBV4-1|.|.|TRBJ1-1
CASSLRGGGVTEAFF
TGCGCCAGCAGCCTTCGCGGGGGAGGGGTCACTGAAGCTTTCTTT
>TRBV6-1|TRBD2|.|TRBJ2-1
CGTSGGFNEQFF
TGTGGGACTAGCGGGGGCTTCAATGAGCAGTTCTTC
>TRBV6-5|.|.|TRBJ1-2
CASNPWASDYGYTF
TGTGCCAGCAATCCTTGGGCCTCGGACTATGGCTACACCTTC
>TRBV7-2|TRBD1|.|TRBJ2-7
CASSSNSGGRRYF
TGTGCCAGCAGCTCGAACTCAGGGGGCCGTCGCTACTTC
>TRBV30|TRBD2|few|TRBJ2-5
CAWSGRGGQETQYF
TGTGCCTGGAGCGGGCGGGGGGGCCAAGAGACCCAGTACTTC
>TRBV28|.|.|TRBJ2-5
CASREGYEETQYF
TGTGCCAGCAGGGAGGGTTATGAAGAGACCCAGTACTTC
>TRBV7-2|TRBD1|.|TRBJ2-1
CASSAWTGLSNEQFF
TGTGCCAGCAGCGCGTGGACAGGGTTAAGCAATGAGCAGTTCTTC
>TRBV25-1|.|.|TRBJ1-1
CASLRTGKNTEAFF
TGTGCCAGCTTACGAACCGGGAAGAACACTGAAGCTTTCTTT
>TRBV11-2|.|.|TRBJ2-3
CASSLSGAPGGTQYF
TGTGCCAGCAGCTTATCTGGGGCCCCAGGTGGTACGCAGTATTTT
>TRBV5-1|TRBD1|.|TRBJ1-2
CASSDAGTGVNYGYTF
TGCGCCAGCAGCGACGCGGGGACAGGGGTAAACTATGGCTACACCTTC
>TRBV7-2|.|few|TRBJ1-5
CASSFQGLRNQPQHF
TGTGCCAGCAGCTTCCAGGGGCTACGCAATCAGCCCCAGCATTTT
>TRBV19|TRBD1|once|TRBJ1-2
CASRRQGINYGYTF
TGTGCCAGCCGTCGACAGGGGATTAACTATGGCTACACCTTC
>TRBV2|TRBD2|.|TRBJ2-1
CASSLSGASYNEQFF
TGTGCCAGCAGTCTCAGCGGGGCTTCCTACAATGAGCAGTTCTTC
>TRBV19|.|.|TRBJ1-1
CASSPSGVLLNTEAFF
TGTGCCAGTAGTCCCAGCGGGGTACTCCTGAACACTGAAGCTTTCTTT
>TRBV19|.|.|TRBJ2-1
CASSMGGLYNEQFF
TGTGCCAGTAGTATGGGAGGACTGTACAATGAGCAGTTCTTC
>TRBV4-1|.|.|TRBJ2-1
CASSQDVVARNEQFF
TGCGCCAGCAGCCAAGATGTGGTAGCCAGAAATGAGCAGTTCTTC
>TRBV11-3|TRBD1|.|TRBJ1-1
CASRSGTDEAFF
TGTGCCAGCAGATCCGGGACAGATGAAGCTTTCTTT
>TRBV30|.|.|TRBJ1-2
CAWSATVPGYGYTF
TGTGCCTGGAGTGCGACAGTTCCGGGCTATGGCTACACCTTC
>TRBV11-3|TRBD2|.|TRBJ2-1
CASSSTSGVNEQFF
TGTGCCAGCAGCTCGACTAGCGGGGTCAATGAGCAGTTCTTC
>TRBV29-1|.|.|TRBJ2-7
CSVGRGSSEQYF
TGCAGCGTTGGCCGGGGGAGCAGCGAGCAGTACTTC
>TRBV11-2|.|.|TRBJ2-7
CASSLDRAGEQYF
TGTGCCAGCAGCTTAGACAGGGCCGGCGAGCAGTACTTC
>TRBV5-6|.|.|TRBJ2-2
CASSFLRTTQGLNTGELFF
TGTGCCAGCAGCTTTCTTCGGACAACCCAGGGGTTAAACACCGGGGAGCTGTTTTTT
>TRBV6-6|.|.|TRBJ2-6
CASSGPGANVLTF
TGTGCCAGCAGTGGCCCTGGGGCCAACGTCCTGACTTTC
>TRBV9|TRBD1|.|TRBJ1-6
CASSGGTGNNSPLHF
TGTGCCAGCAGCGGGGGGACAGGGAATAATTCACCCCTCCACTTT
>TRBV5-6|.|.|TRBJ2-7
CASSLRQVYEQYF
TGTGCCAGCAGCCTCCGACAGGTCTACGAGCAGTACTTC
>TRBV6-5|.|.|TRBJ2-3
CASSYVPSGDTQYF
TGTGCCAGCAGTTACGTTCCCAGCGGAGATACGCAGTATTTT
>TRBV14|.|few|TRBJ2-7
CASSQAPKLEGTYEQYF
TGTGCCAGCAGCCAAGCCCCGAAGTTGGAGGGTACCTACGAGCAGTACTTC
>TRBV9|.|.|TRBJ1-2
CASSPDQWRENYGYTF
TGTGCCAGCAGCCCCGACCAGTGGAGGGAAAACTATGGCTACACCTTC
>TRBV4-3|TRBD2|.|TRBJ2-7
CASSQRAGSGESSYEQYF
TGCGCCAGCAGCCAAAGGGCGGGTAGCGGGGAAAGCTCCTACGAGCAGTACTTC
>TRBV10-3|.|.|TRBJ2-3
CAISESAREGDTQYF
TGTGCCATCAGTGAGTCGGCCAGGGAAGGAGATACGCAGTATTTT
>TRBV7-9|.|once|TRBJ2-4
CASSLPSGREDKNIQYF
TGTGCCAGCAGCTTACCCTCTGGCAGGGAGGACAAAAACATTCAGTACTTC
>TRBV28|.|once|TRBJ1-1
CASSLSAETGNTEAFF
TGTGCCAGCAGTTTAAGCGCCGAGACAGGTAACACTGAAGCTTTCTTT
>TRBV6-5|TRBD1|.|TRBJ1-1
CASSYSGVDRVEAFF
TGTGCCAGCAGTTACTCGGGGGTAGACAGGGTCGAAGCTTTCTTT
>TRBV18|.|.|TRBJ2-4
CASSPQRAKNIQYF
TGTGCCAGCTCACCCCAGCGAGCCAAAAACATTCAGTACTTC
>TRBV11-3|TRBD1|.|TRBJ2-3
CASSLEQGATDTQYF
TGTGCCAGCAGCTTAGAACAGGGGGCGACAGATACGCAGTATTTT
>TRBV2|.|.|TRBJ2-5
CASGGKETQYF
TGTGCCAGCGGGGGGAAAGAGACCCAGTACTTC
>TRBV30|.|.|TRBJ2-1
CAWSVQGTEQFF
TGTGCCTGGAGTGTACAGGGTACGGAGCAGTTCTTC
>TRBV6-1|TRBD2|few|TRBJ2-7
CTSGLAGAISYEQYF
TGTACATCGGGACTAGCGGGGGCGATCTCCTACGAGCAGTACTTC
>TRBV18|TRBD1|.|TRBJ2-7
CASSPGQNYEQYF
TGTGCCAGCTCACCGGGACAGAACTACGAGCAGTACTTC